The 21 T cell receptor beta chains below were found in one sample sequenced in a study of T cell changes during pregnancy in multiple sclerosis. Assay used: immunoSEQ multiplex PCR; TCRdb lists only in-frame clones, some missing. There are approximately 50,000 clones in the sample; roughly 88% occur only once, and 1% to 1.5% lies in the top ten. Sequencing was performed on peripheral blood, taken in the second trimester of pregnancy. The receptors were gathered from a female donor with multiple sclerosis, enrolled in a pregnancy study.

The table lists this clone with a count of one. The J gene is TRBJ2-1, the V gene TRBV10-3; 13 nucleotides align to TRBD2. The CDR3 is 15 amino acids. V gave up 4 bases and J gave up 6 bases; unmatched junction bases: 3. Germline CDR1 ENHRY, CDR2 SYGVKD. The CDR3 loop is CAISGLAGGTNEQFF. The CDR3 DNA is TGTGCCATCAGTGGACTAGCGGGGGGAACCAATGAGCAGTTCTTC.

The gene calls are TRBV9 and TRBJ1-6; D is unresolved. Trimming pared 3 bases from V and 0 bases from J, leaving 10 bases between. The CDR3 contains 16 residues. Germline assignment: CDR1 SGDLS and CDR2 YYNGEE. The chain's CDR3 is CASSGQAGSYNSPLHF. The CDR3 DNA reads as TGTGCCAGCAGCGGGCAGGCAGGCTCCTATAATTCACCCCTCCACTTT.

The chain is built from TRBV9 and TRBJ2-3, with D possibly matching TRBD1 (5 bases). The CDR3 extends over 16 amino acids. Looked up from germline, CDR1 is SGDLS and CDR2 is YYNGEE. V lost 4 bases and J 0 bases, leaving 15 bases between the germline ends. CDR3 sequence: CASSPLSGFSTDTQYF. Here the CDR3 DNA reads TGTGCCAGCAGCCCCCTTTCAGGGTTTAGCACAGATACGCAGTATTTT. The full variable domain, with the rest looked up from reference TRBV9 and TRBJ2-3, is DSGVTQTPKHLITATGQRVTLRCSPRSGDLSVYWYQQSLDQGLQFLIQYYNGEERAKGNILERFSAQQFPDLHSELNLSSLELGDSALYFCASSPLSGFSTDTQYFGPGTRLTVL.

The V call is TRBV27, the J call TRBJ1-2, with a tentative D call TRBD1 (6 bases). Germline V lookup: CDR1 MNHEY, CDR2 SMNVEV (reference sequence). CDR3 length equals 13 residues. The V and J ends lost 3 bases and 6 bases respectively, with 11 bases between them. Here the CDR3 reads CASSFGGADGYTF. The CDR3 DNA sequence: TGTGCCAGCAGTTTTGGGGGCGCCGATGGCTACACCTTC.

This chain joins TRBV5-1 and TRBJ2-1, with TRBD1 matching 10 bases. CDR3 length: 14 residues. Trimming took 1 base from V and 9 from J; bases not matched to a gene: 4. Germline loops: CDR1 SGHRS, CDR2 YFSETQ. CDR3 loop: CASSLMTGGSEQFF. Here the CDR3 DNA reads TGCGCCAGCAGCTTGATGACAGGGGGCAGTGAGCAGTTCTTC.

The chain has TRBV11-2 and TRBJ2-5; 10 nucleotides align to TRBD2. This CDR3 has 16 amino acids. The trim removed 3 bases at V and 1 base at J, leaving 5 bases unmatched. Per germline, CDR1 SGHAT and CDR2 FQNNGV. The CDR3 region is CASSFLSGGTQETQYF. Written as DNA, the CDR3 is TGTGCCAGCAGCTTCCTTAGCGGGGGGACCCAAGAGACCCAGTACTTC. The variable domain in full, with the rest retrieved from reference TRBV11-2 and TRBJ2-5, is EAGVAQSPRYKIIEKRQSVAFWCNPISGHATLYWYQQILGQGPKLLIQFQNNGVVDDSQLPKDRFSAERLKGVDSTLKIQPAKLEDSAVYLCASSFLSGGTQETQYFGPGTRLLVL.

This rearrangement joins TRBV29-1 to TRBJ1-5; D remains ambiguous. Between the trimmed V and J ends, which lost 4 bases and 5 bases, there was a span of 12 bases. The CDR3 extends over 13 amino acids. Germline CDR1 is SQVTM and CDR2 is ANQGSEA. This CDR3 is CSVGAGYHQPQHF. In nucleotides, the CDR3 is TGCAGCGTTGGGGCAGGCTACCATCAGCCCCAGCATTTT. The full variable domain, in which reference TRBV29-1 and TRBJ1-5 provide the parts outside the CDR3, is SAVISQKPSRDICQRGTSLTIQCQVDSQVTMMFWYRQQPGQSLTLIATANQGSEATYESGFVIDKFPISRPNLTFSTLTVSNMSPEDSSIYLCSVGAGYHQPQHFGDGTRLSIL.

J is TRBJ2-1 and V is TRBV28, with TRBD1 matching 8 bases. CDR1 and CDR2 from the germline V gene are MDHEN and SYDVKM. The ends lost 6 bases at V and 7 bases at J; junction bases unmatched: 11. The CDR3 totals 15 residues. For the CDR3, the DNA is TGTGCCAGCAGCTGGGAAGGACAGGGAATTAATGAGCAGTTCTTC. Its translation: CASSWEGQGINEQFF.

This chain links TRBV29-1 with TRBJ1-1, with 10 bases that match TRBD1. V was pared by 7 bases and J by 3 bases, with 8 bases of the junction left unmatched. The CDR3 is made up of 14 amino acids. Per germline, CDR1 SQVTM and CDR2 ANQGSEA. CDR3 DNA sequence: TGCAGCGCCGATACCGGACAGGGGGACACTGAAGCTTTCTTT. Amino acid sequence: CSADTGQGDTEAFF.

The V and J genes are TRBV7-3 and TRBJ1-5, with D perhaps TRBD1 (5 bases). V was shortened by 9 bases and J by 0 bases, with 15 bases between the two germline ends. CDR3 length equals 15 residues. Looked up from germline, CDR1 is SGHTA and CDR2 is FQGTGA. CDR3 in DNA: TGTGCCAGGGACAAGGCTTACCATAGCAATCAGCCCCAGCATTTT. Amino acids: CARDKAYHSNQPQHF.

The chain carries TRBV6-1 and TRBJ1-2; 8 bases map to TRBD1. The trim removed 3 bases at V and 3 bases at J, leaving 6 bases unmatched. Germline V CDR1 and CDR2: MNHNS, SASEGT. The CDR3 is made up of 15 amino acids. Here the CDR3 reads CASSERTGWDYGYTF. The CDR3 nucleotides are TGTGCCAGCAGTGAGAGGACAGGGTGGGACTATGGCTACACCTTC.

The chain is built from TRBV5-6 and TRBJ2-7, with 9 bases that match TRBD1. The CDR3 has 14 residues. Germline CDR1 SGHDT, CDR2 YYEEEE. V lost 7 bases, J lost 6 bases, and 11 bases stayed unmatched. The CDR3 is CASLMGQGYSEQYF. CDR3 nucleotides: TGTGCCAGCCTTATGGGACAGGGTTACAGCGAGCAGTACTTC.

The chain recombines TRBV25-1 with TRBJ2-7, with TRBD1 as a possible D gene (6 bases). Trimming pared 2 bases from V and 3 bases from J, leaving 14 bases between. This CDR3 comprises 15 residues. CDR1 MGHDK and CDR2 SYGVNS come from the germline V gene. DNA of the CDR3: TGTGCCAGCAGTGAAGGACCAGGGGTGGTCTACGAGCAGTACTTC. It encodes CASSEGPGVVYEQYF.

This clone occurred once. This rearrangement joins TRBV5-1 to TRBJ2-1, with 7 bases matching TRBD1. The CDR3 consists of 15 residues. Trimming at V came to 2 bases and at J to 5 bases, leaving 7 bases not matched to a gene. Germline V gene data show CDR1 as SGHRS and CDR2 as YFSETQ. CDR3 residues: CASSFRDRADNEQFF. CDR3 coding DNA: TGCGCCAGCAGCTTCCGGGACAGAGCCGACAATGAGCAGTTCTTC.

The chain uses TRBV7-9 and TRBJ1-2; TRBD1 agrees at 7 bases. With V trimmed by 1 base and J by 5 bases, 4 bases remained unmatched. In germline, CDR1 is SEHNR, CDR2 FQNEAQ (reference sequence). This CDR3 has 14 amino acids. CDR3 sequence (DNA): TGTGCCAGCAGCTTAGGGGCAGGGGGATATGGCTACACCTTC. Its translation: CASSLGAGGYGYTF.

The chain employs TRBV6-1 and TRBJ2-3; the match to TRBD1 covers 8 bases. The J segment lost 4 bases and the V segment lost 4 bases, leaving 7 bases of the junction unmatched. The CDR3 has 15 amino acids. Germline CDR1 MNHNS, CDR2 SASEGT. The CDR3 DNA is TGTGCCAGCAGTGCGTTTTCAGGGGGCCCAGATACGCAGTATTTT. Its protein is CASSAFSGGPDTQYF.

The CDR3, as DNA: TGTGCCAGTTCCTATACCGGGACAGGGAACTATGGCTACACCTTC. It translates to CASSYTGTGNYGYTF. This chain joins TRBV6-5 and TRBJ1-2; 9 bases align to TRBD1. CDR1 is MNHEY and CDR2 is SVGAGI in the germline V gene. The V and J ends lost 9 bases and 2 bases, in that order; junction bases with no gene match: 10. The CDR3 has 15 amino acids.

The chain uses TRBV6-8 and TRBJ2-4; 7 positions match TRBD2. The CDR3 is 14 residues long. The V and J ends lost 1 base and 4 bases, in that order; junction bases with no gene match: 1. CDR1 MNHGY and CDR2 SAAAGT come from the germline V gene. The CDR3 nucleotides are TGTGCCAGCAGTTACTGGGGGGGTAAAAACATTCAGTACTTC. Amino acids: CASSYWGGKNIQYF.

This clone was detected only once. This chain joins TRBV5-1 and TRBJ2-7, with TRBD1 identical over 9 bases. V trimming: 4 bases; J trimming: 3 bases; junction bases outside the gene matches: 8. CDR3 length: 15 residues. Germline values: CDR1 SGHRS, CDR2 YFSETQ. The chain's CDR3 is CASSRGGTGLYEQYF. The CDR3 DNA sequence: TGCGCCAGCAGCCGGGGAGGGACAGGGCTCTACGAGCAGTACTTC.

The chain uses TRBV30 and TRBJ2-1; TRBD1 aligns across 7 bases. Trimming removed 5 bases from V and 6 bases from J; junction bases left unmatched: 13. The CDR3 runs to 15 residues. CDR1 is GTSNPN and CDR2 is SVGIG in the germline V gene (reference sequence). CDR3 sequence: CAWLRQGGIANEQFF. CDR3 in DNA: TGTGCCTGGTTAAGACAGGGTGGTATAGCCAATGAGCAGTTCTTC.

This chain links TRBV7-2 with TRBJ1-5; tentative D call: TRBD1 (5 bases). The V and J ends lost 1 base and 11 bases respectively, with 18 bases between them. The CDR3 length is 15 residues. CDR1 is SGHTA, CDR2 FQGNSA, per germline. CDR3 region: CASSLEGRVEFAQHF. The CDR3, as DNA: TGTGCCAGCAGCTTAGAGGGCAGGGTGGAATTCGCCCAGCATTTT.